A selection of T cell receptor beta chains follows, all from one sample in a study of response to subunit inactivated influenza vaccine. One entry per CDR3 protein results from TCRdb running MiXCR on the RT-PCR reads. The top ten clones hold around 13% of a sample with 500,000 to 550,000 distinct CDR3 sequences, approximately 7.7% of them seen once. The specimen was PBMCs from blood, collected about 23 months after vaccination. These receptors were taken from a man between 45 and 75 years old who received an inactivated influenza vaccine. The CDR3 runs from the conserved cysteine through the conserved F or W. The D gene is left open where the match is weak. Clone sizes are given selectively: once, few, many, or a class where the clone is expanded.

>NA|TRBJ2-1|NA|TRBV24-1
TGTGCCACCAGTGATTCTTCCCTGAGCGGGTTCTCCTACAATGAGCAGTTCTTC
CATSDSSLSGFSYNEQFF
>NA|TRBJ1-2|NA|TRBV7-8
TGTGCCAGCAGCAAACGGGTTTTTAACTATGGCTACACCTTC
CASSKRVFNYGYTF
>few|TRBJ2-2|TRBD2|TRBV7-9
TGTGCCAGCAGTAAAAGCGGGGCCACCGGGGAGCTGTTTTTT
CASSKSGATGELFF
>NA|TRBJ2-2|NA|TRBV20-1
TGCAGTGCTAGAGACATCTACACCGGGGAGCTGTTTTTT
CSARDIYTGELFF
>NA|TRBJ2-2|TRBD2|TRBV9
TGTGCCAGCAGCGTAGGGGGACTAGCGGGAGGCGAAAACACCGGGGAGCTGTTTTTT
CASSVGGLAGGENTGELFF
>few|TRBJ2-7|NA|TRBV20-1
TGCAGTGCTGCCCGAGGGGGGGCAGGCTCCTACGAGCAGTACTTC
CSAARGGAGSYEQYF
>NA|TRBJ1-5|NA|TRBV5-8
TGTGCCAGCAGGGACCCGGGGAAGGCTAGCAATCAGCCCCAGCATTTT
CASRDPGKASNQPQHF
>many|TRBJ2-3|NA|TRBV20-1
TGCAGTGCTCGGGGGTCTCTGCGACATACGCAGTATTTT
CSARGSLRHTQYF
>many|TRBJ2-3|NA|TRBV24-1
TGTGCCACCAGTGACCCCGACAGGTATACGCAGTATTTT
CATSDPDRYTQYF
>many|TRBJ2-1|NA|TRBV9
TGTGCCAGCAGAATAGGAGGGGTAGTGTTCATCGTTGAGCAGTTCTTC
CASRIGGVVFIVEQFF
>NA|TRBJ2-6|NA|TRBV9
TGTGCCAGCAGCGATCGGGGAGGAGGCCGATCTGGGGCCAACGTCCTGACTTTC
CASSDRGGGRSGANVLTF
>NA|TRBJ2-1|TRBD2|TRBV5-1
TGCGCCAGCAGCTTGGTACTAGCGGATTACCAGGGATGGGCCTACAATGAGCAGTTCTTC
CASSLVLADYQGWAYNEQFF
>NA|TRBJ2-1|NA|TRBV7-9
TGTGCCAGCAAAGGGGGTGTCAGGGGCAAGGTGGATGAGCAGTTCTTC
CASKGGVRGKVDEQFF
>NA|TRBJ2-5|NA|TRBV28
TGTGCCAGCTCTGGGGGAGTGCGACAAGAGACCCAGTACTTC
CASSGGVRQETQYF
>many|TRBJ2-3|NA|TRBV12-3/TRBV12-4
TGTGCCAGCAGTTTATCCATGGGAATAGATACGCAGTATTTT
CASSLSMGIDTQYF
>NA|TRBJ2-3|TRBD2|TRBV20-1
TGCAGTTCCCTGACTAGCGGTATCGCAGATACGCAGTATTTT
CSSLTSGIADTQYF
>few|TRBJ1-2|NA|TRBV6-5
TGTGCCAGCAGTTACTCCCAGGCTAACTATGGCTACACCTTC
CASSYSQANYGYTF
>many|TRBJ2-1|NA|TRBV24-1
TGTGCCACCAGTGATTTGGGGGGGGCCTCCAATGAGCAGTTCTTC
CATSDLGGASNEQFF
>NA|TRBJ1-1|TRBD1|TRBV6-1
TGTGCCAGCAGCGGCGGGGACAGGGGCACTGAAGCTTTCTTT
CASSGGDRGTEAFF